This T cell receptor (beta chain) was sequenced during a study of cytomegalovirus exposure and HLA in healthy donors. The CDR3 length is 13 residues. CDR1 and CDR2 from the germline V gene are LNHDA and SQIVND (reference sequence). With 6 bases clipped from V and 5 bases from J, the junction kept 1 base outside the gene matches. The PCR ran on 60 Vbeta and 13 Jbeta primers. Profiled with immunoSEQ multiplex PCR; TCRdb holds only in-frame clones, not every one. Of about 100,000 clones in the sample, around 85% were seen once. The chain combines TRBV19 with TRBJ2-2; 9 nucleotides agree with TRBD2. Sequencing was performed on PBMCs. This TCR derives from a man in his thirties or forties in good health and CMV-seronegative. The CDR3 DNA follows: TGTGCCAGTAGGGCGGGAGGGACCGGGGAGCTGTTTTTT. Amino acids: CASRAGGTGELFF.